What follows is one TCR beta chain and its context. This sample is part of a study of blood T cell repertoires in COVID-19. Across the whole study: Italy, Spain and the United States were the sources of the convalescent and acute COVID-19 samples.

The ends lost 0 bases at V and 0 bases at J; junction bases unmatched: 2. Germline-derived CDR1 and CDR2 are ENHRY and SYGVKD. This CDR3 spans 15 amino acids. Original handling: Amplified reference gene primers provided the basis for estimating nucleated cell counts. The repertoire was sequenced with immunoSEQ multiplex PCR; TCRdb's copy has only in-frame clones and lacks some. That table furnishes V, J and clone size, whereas the DNA furnished D and trimming. The sample carries 120,000 to 150,000 clones, around 81% recorded once. This TCR was recovered from a man in his fifties or sixties with active or convalescent COVID-19. The gene calls are TRBV10-3 and TRBJ2-7, with 7 bases aligning to TRBD1. Specimen: peripheral blood. This CDR3 is CAISESGDSSYEQYF. CDR3 nucleotides: TGTGCCATCAGTGAGTCTGGGGACAGCTCCTACGAGCAGTACTTC.